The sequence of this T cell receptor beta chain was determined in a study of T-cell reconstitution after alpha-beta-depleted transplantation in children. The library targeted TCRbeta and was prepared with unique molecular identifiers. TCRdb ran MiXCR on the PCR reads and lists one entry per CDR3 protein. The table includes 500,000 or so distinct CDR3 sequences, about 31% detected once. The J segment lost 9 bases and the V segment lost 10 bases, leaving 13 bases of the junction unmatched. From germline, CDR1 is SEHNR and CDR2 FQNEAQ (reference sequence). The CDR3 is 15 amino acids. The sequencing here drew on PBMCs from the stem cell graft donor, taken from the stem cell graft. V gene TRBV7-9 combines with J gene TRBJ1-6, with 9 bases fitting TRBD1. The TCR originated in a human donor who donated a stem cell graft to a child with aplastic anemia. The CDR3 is CATRGWTGEPSPLHF. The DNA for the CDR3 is TGTGCCACCAGGGGGTGGACAGGGGAACCTTCACCCCTCCACTTT. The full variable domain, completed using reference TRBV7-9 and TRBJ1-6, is DTGVSQNPRHKITKRGQNVTFRCDPISEHNRLYWYRQTLGQGPEFLTYFQNEAQLEKSRLLSDRFSAERPKGSFSTLEIQRTEQGDSAMYLCATRGWTGEPSPLHFGNGTRLTVT.